A selection of T cell receptor beta chains follows, all from one sample in a study of identical twins. TCRdb fed the 5' RACE reads into MiXCR, producing one record per CDR3 protein. The table includes approximately 890,000 distinct CDR3 sequences, about 12% detected once. This sample was shared with a second study, whose subject was yellow fever vaccine responses in identical twins.

Material for sequencing was PBMCs. These receptors were collected from a woman in her late teens or twenties in good health. CDR3s include the opening cysteine and the closing phenylalanine or tryptophan. D genes are given only for firm matches. Expanded clones are given a class, and other clones once, few, many or no size at all.

j_gene: TRBJ2-2
abundance: few
d_gene: TRBD2
v_gene: TRBV11-2
CDR3aa: CASSSIIAGARTGELFF
CDR3nt: TGTGCCAGCAGCTCGATTATAGCGGGAGCTAGGACCGGGGAGCTGTTTTTT

j_gene: TRBJ1-5
abundance: few
d_gene: -
v_gene: TRBV3-1
CDR3aa: CASSPGPNRQPQHF
CDR3nt: TGTGCCAGCAGCCCGGGGCCCAACCGTCAGCCCCAGCATTTT

j_gene: TRBJ1-6
abundance: few
d_gene: -
v_gene: TRBV11-2
CDR3aa: CASSRGGGTRSPLHF
CDR3nt: TGTGCCAGCAGCCGCGGGGGGGGTACTCGTTCACCCCTCCACTTT

j_gene: TRBJ2-1
abundance: -
d_gene: TRBD2
v_gene: TRBV3-1
CDR3aa: CASSQGGTSGFNEQFF
CDR3nt: TGTGCCAGCAGCCAAGGGGGGACTAGTGGTTTCAATGAGCAGTTCTTC

j_gene: TRBJ2-1
abundance: -
d_gene: TRBD2
v_gene: TRBV7-7
CDR3aa: CASSFRLAGGWDEQFF
CDR3nt: TGTGCCAGCAGCTTCAGACTAGCGGGGGGATGGGATGAGCAGTTCTTC

j_gene: TRBJ1-4
abundance: -
d_gene: -
v_gene: TRBV7-2
CDR3aa: CASSLLGQILGFGEKLFF
CDR3nt: TGTGCCAGCAGCTTATTGGGGCAGATTCTGGGTTTCGGCGAAAAACTGTTTTTT

j_gene: TRBJ1-6
abundance: -
d_gene: TRBD1
v_gene: TRBV7-9
CDR3aa: CASSSDRDNSPLHF
CDR3nt: TGTGCCAGCAGCTCGGACAGGGACAATTCACCCCTCCACTTT

j_gene: TRBJ1-1
abundance: -
d_gene: -
v_gene: TRBV18
CDR3aa: CASSPRFSTNTEAFF
CDR3nt: TGTGCCAGCTCGCCACGATTTTCGACCAACACTGAAGCTTTCTTT

j_gene: TRBJ2-3
abundance: few
d_gene: -
v_gene: TRBV6-1
CDR3aa: CASSEVEGGTQYF
CDR3nt: TGTGCCAGCAGTGAAGTGGAGGGGGGGACGCAGTATTTT

j_gene: TRBJ1-2
abundance: few
d_gene: -
v_gene: TRBV29-1
CDR3aa: CSVGSTGGYTF
CDR3nt: TGCAGCGTTGGGTCTACTGGTGGCTACACCTTC

j_gene: TRBJ2-5
abundance: few
d_gene: -
v_gene: TRBV5-1
CDR3aa: CASSRVGLWQETQYF
CDR3nt: TGCGCCAGCAGCCGGGTCGGTTTGTGGCAAGAGACCCAGTACTTC

j_gene: TRBJ2-3
abundance: few
d_gene: TRBD1
v_gene: TRBV10-3
CDR3aa: CATTGADTQYF
CDR3nt: TGTGCCACTACAGGGGCAGATACGCAGTATTTT

j_gene: TRBJ2-4
abundance: -
d_gene: -
v_gene: TRBV28
CDR3aa: CAIQTAHKNIQYF
CDR3nt: TGTGCCATCCAGACAGCTCACAAAAACATTCAGTACTTC

j_gene: TRBJ1-5
abundance: few
d_gene: -
v_gene: TRBV12-3/TRBV12-4
CDR3aa: CASSPSGSNQPQHF
CDR3nt: TGTGCCAGCAGCCCCAGCGGGAGCAATCAGCCCCAGCATTTT

j_gene: TRBJ2-1
abundance: few
d_gene: TRBD1
v_gene: TRBV5-1
CDR3aa: CASSLEGQGRDEQFF
CDR3nt: TGCGCCAGCAGCTTGGAAGGACAGGGTAGGGATGAGCAGTTCTTC

j_gene: TRBJ2-5
abundance: few
d_gene: -
v_gene: TRBV6-5
CDR3aa: CASSIRRLGREETQYF
CDR3nt: TGTGCCAGCAGTATTCGACGTCTAGGAAGGGAGGAGACCCAGTACTTC

j_gene: TRBJ2-2
abundance: few
d_gene: TRBD1
v_gene: TRBV14
CDR3aa: CASSPYATGPTGELFF
CDR3nt: TGTGCCAGCAGCCCGTATGCGACAGGGCCCACCGGGGAGCTGTTTTTT

j_gene: TRBJ2-3
abundance: many
d_gene: -
v_gene: TRBV6-5
CDR3aa: CASSYLETSTDTQYF
CDR3nt: TGTGCCAGCAGTTACTTGGAGACTAGCACAGATACGCAGTATTTT

j_gene: TRBJ2-1
abundance: -
d_gene: -
v_gene: TRBV5-1
CDR3aa: CASSLRQAINEQFF
CDR3nt: TGCGCCAGCAGCTTGAGACAGGCGATCAATGAGCAGTTCTTC

j_gene: TRBJ2-3
abundance: -
d_gene: -
v_gene: TRBV29-1
CDR3aa: CSVEESGFRTDTQYF
CDR3nt: TGCAGCGTTGAAGAGAGCGGGTTCCGCACAGATACGCAGTATTTT

j_gene: TRBJ1-2
abundance: few
d_gene: -
v_gene: TRBV2
CDR3aa: CASSGNRVPHYGYTF
CDR3nt: TGTGCCAGCAGTGGGAACAGGGTCCCACACTATGGCTACACCTTC

j_gene: TRBJ2-3
abundance: -
d_gene: TRBD1
v_gene: TRBV6-1
CDR3aa: CASRGRDRFTDTQYF
CDR3nt: TGTGCCAGCAGAGGGCGGGACAGGTTCACAGATACGCAGTATTTT

j_gene: TRBJ2-1
abundance: many
d_gene: -
v_gene: TRBV7-9
CDR3aa: CASSLTGPYNEQFF
CDR3nt: TGTGCCAGCAGCTTAACAGGGCCCTACAATGAGCAGTTCTTC

j_gene: TRBJ2-1
abundance: -
d_gene: -
v_gene: TRBV7-9
CDR3aa: CASSYRQDEQFF
CDR3nt: TGTGCCAGCAGCTACCGACAGGATGAGCAGTTCTTC

j_gene: TRBJ2-3
abundance: -
d_gene: -
v_gene: TRBV20-1
CDR3aa: CSAINTRTDTQYF
CDR3nt: TGCAGTGCTATAAACACGCGCACAGATACGCAGTATTTT

j_gene: TRBJ1-1
abundance: -
d_gene: -
v_gene: TRBV5-4
CDR3aa: CASSRAQRGMAFF
CDR3nt: TGTGCCAGCAGTCGAGCGCAAAGGGGGATGGCTTTCTTT

j_gene: TRBJ2-5
abundance: few
d_gene: -
v_gene: TRBV12-5
CDR3aa: CASGSATQLPLSETQYF
CDR3nt: TGTGCTAGTGGTTCGGCTACCCAGCTCCCCCTGTCGGAGACCCAGTACTTC

j_gene: TRBJ1-2
abundance: -
d_gene: -
v_gene: TRBV12-3/TRBV12-4
CDR3aa: CASSFPEKGFGYTF
CDR3nt: TGTGCCAGCAGTTTTCCGGAGAAGGGCTTTGGCTACACCTTC

j_gene: TRBJ1-6
abundance: -
d_gene: -
v_gene: TRBV12-3/TRBV12-4
CDR3aa: CASRPGAQSPLHF
CDR3nt: TGTGCCAGCAGACCGGGAGCCCAATCACCCCTCCACTTT

j_gene: TRBJ2-7
abundance: -
d_gene: -
v_gene: TRBV28
CDR3aa: CASSFPRQFPLQYF
CDR3nt: TGTGCCAGCAGTTTTCCCAGACAATTTCCCCTGCAGTACTTC

j_gene: TRBJ2-7
abundance: many
d_gene: -
v_gene: TRBV24-1
CDR3aa: CATSDDGQGDEQYF
CDR3nt: TGTGCCACCAGTGATGACGGGCAGGGAGACGAGCAGTACTTC

j_gene: TRBJ1-1
abundance: few
d_gene: -
v_gene: TRBV20-1
CDR3aa: CSARLSTGNTEAFF
CDR3nt: TGCAGTGCTAGATTGAGTACAGGGAACACTGAAGCTTTCTTT

j_gene: TRBJ1-1
abundance: many
d_gene: -
v_gene: TRBV12-3/TRBV12-4
CDR3aa: CASSLAGGRAEAFF
CDR3nt: TGTGCCAGCAGTTTAGCGGGGGGGCGGGCTGAAGCTTTCTTT

j_gene: TRBJ2-2
abundance: -
d_gene: -
v_gene: TRBV5-1
CDR3aa: CASSLAYGELFF
CDR3nt: TGCGCCAGCAGCTTGGCATACGGGGAGCTGTTTTTT

j_gene: TRBJ2-3
abundance: -
d_gene: TRBD2
v_gene: TRBV3-1
CDR3aa: CASSQGASGGATTQYF
CDR3nt: TGTGCCAGCAGCCAAGGGGCTAGCGGGGGGGCGACTACGCAGTATTTT

j_gene: TRBJ2-1
abundance: few
d_gene: TRBD2
v_gene: TRBV10-3
CDR3aa: CAISERLAGNEQFF
CDR3nt: TGTGCCATCAGTGAGAGACTAGCTGGTAATGAGCAGTTCTTC

j_gene: TRBJ2-7
abundance: few
d_gene: TRBD2
v_gene: TRBV6-5
CDR3aa: CASSYRTPRTSASYEQYF
CDR3nt: TGTGCCAGCAGTTACCGGACACCCCGGACTAGCGCCTCCTACGAGCAGTACTTC

j_gene: TRBJ1-4
abundance: few
d_gene: -
v_gene: TRBV5-1
CDR3aa: CASSASVGEKLFF
CDR3nt: TGCGCCAGCAGCGCCTCCGTGGGGGAAAAACTGTTTTTT

j_gene: TRBJ2-1
abundance: few
d_gene: TRBD2
v_gene: TRBV10-3
CDR3aa: CAITRLAGGSNEQFF
CDR3nt: TGTGCCATCACCCGACTAGCGGGGGGCAGCAATGAGCAGTTCTTC

j_gene: TRBJ2-1
abundance: -
d_gene: TRBD1
v_gene: TRBV7-7
CDR3aa: CASSFEGAGEQFF
CDR3nt: TGTGCCAGCAGCTTTGAGGGGGCTGGGGAGCAGTTCTTC

j_gene: TRBJ2-1
abundance: few
d_gene: TRBD1
v_gene: TRBV18
CDR3aa: CASSQGADEQFF
CDR3nt: TGTGCCAGCTCACAGGGGGCCGATGAGCAGTTCTTC

j_gene: TRBJ2-3
abundance: many
d_gene: -
v_gene: TRBV20-1
CDR3aa: CSARGSTDTQYF
CDR3nt: TGCAGTGCTCGGGGGTCCACAGATACGCAGTATTTT

j_gene: TRBJ2-7
abundance: few
d_gene: -
v_gene: TRBV4-1
CDR3aa: CASSQDPHPDYEQYF
CDR3nt: TGCGCCAGCAGCCAAGATCCACACCCCGACTACGAGCAGTACTTC